These 15 T cell receptor beta chains share one sample of origin, sequenced in a study of blood T cell repertoires in COVID-19. The protocol was immunoSEQ multiplex PCR, while the TCRdb copy is restricted to in-frame clones and leaves out a portion. The sample holds about 300,000 clones, more than 75% seen once. The material sequenced was peripheral blood. Receptor source: an older man with acute or convalescent COVID-19.

The V and J genes are TRBV29-1 and TRBJ1-1; D remains ambiguous. The CDR3 is 13 amino acids. The germline CDR1 and CDR2 sequences are SQVTM and ANQGSEA. V was cut by 4 bases and J by 0 bases, with 9 bases left in between. The CDR3 is CSVVWPLNTEAFF. CDR3 nucleotide sequence: TGCAGCGTTGTTTGGCCGCTGAACACTGAAGCTTTCTTT.

J is TRBJ2-2 and V is TRBV7-9, with 9 bases aligning to TRBD1. V shed 5 bases, J shed 3 bases, and the junction held 10 bases outside the gene matches. This CDR3 is 17 amino acids long. Per the germline V gene, CDR1 is SEHNR and CDR2 is FQNEAQ (reference sequence). CDR3 DNA sequence: TGTGCCAGCAGCGCAACGTTCGACAGGGGGGACACCGGGGAGCTGTTTTTT. It translates to CASSATFDRGDTGELFF.

The chain recombines TRBV18 with TRBJ2-2, with 7 bases identical to TRBD1. The CDR3 runs 18 residues. J gave up 7 bases and V 0 bases, and 14 bases lay outside the gene matches. Germline loops: CDR1 KGHSH, CDR2 LQKENI. CDR3 sequence: CASSPPGTALTGIGELFF. In nucleotides, the CDR3 is TGTGCCAGCTCACCACCGGGGACAGCGTTAACGGGGATCGGGGAGCTGTTTTTT.

The V gene is TRBV28, the J gene TRBJ2-6; 7 bases are shared with TRBD1. Germline CDR1 reads MDHEN; CDR2 reads SYDVKM. CDR3 length equals 23 residues. Losses at the gene ends were 1 base for V and 4 bases for J; bases not matched to a gene: 25. CDR3 bases: TGTGCCAGCAGTTTATCCCTGCAGGGACAGCTTGAAGCTCCCATTGTGGGGGCCAACGTCCTGACTTTC. The encoded protein is CASSLSLQGQLEAPIVGANVLTF.

The J gene is TRBJ2-2, the V gene TRBV11-3, with D tentatively TRBD2 (6 bases). This CDR3 spans 15 amino acids. Trimming left V 3 bases short and J 3 bases short, with 11 bases between. Germline-derived CDR1 and CDR2 are SGHNT and YENEEA. CDR3 amino acids: CASSFGGTDTGELFF. The DNA of the CDR3 is TGTGCCAGCAGCTTCGGAGGGACTGACACCGGGGAGCTGTTTTTT.

A note on this clone: The same CDR3 is also encoded by other DNA sequences in this sample. The V gene is TRBV6-1, the J gene TRBJ2-7; the D is unclear. Between the trimmed V and J ends, which lost 0 bases and 4 bases, there was a span of 7 bases. The germline CDR1 and CDR2 sequences are MNHNS and SASEGT. The length of the CDR3 is 13 residues. For the CDR3, the DNA is TGTGCCAGCAGTGAAGCGTACAGTTACGAGCAGTACTTC. This gives the protein CASSEAYSYEQYF.

The chain carries TRBV5-1 and TRBJ2-1, with 7 bases matching TRBD1. Germline CDR1 SGHRS, CDR2 YFSETQ. There are 15 residues in the CDR3. Trimming cost V 4 bases and J 4 bases; bases outside gene matches: 8. Here the CDR3 DNA reads TGCGCCAGCAGCCCCGGACAGGTTGGATACAATGAGCAGTTCTTC. Translated: CASSPGQVGYNEQFF. Supplemented by reference TRBV5-1 and TRBJ2-1, the full variable domain reads KAGVTQTPRYLIKTRGQQVTLSCSPISGHRSVSWYQQTPGQGLQFLFEYFSETQRNKGNFPGRFSGRQFSNSRSEMNVSTLELGDSALYLCASSPGQVGYNEQFFGPGTRLTVL.

V is TRBV28 and J is TRBJ2-3; 9 nucleotides align to TRBD2. The germline V gene has CDR1 MDHEN and CDR2 SYDVKM. The CDR3 is made up of 14 amino acids. V was pared by 7 bases and J by 3 bases, with 5 bases of the junction left unmatched. CDR3 loop: CASIAGAHTDTQYF. The CDR3 DNA sequence: TGTGCCAGCATAGCGGGGGCCCATACAGATACGCAGTATTTT.

The rearrangement links TRBV4-3 to TRBJ1-6, with TRBD1 identical over 7 bases. Per germline, CDR1 LGHNA and CDR2 YSLEER. The CDR3 sequence is 15 residues long. V lost 4 bases, J lost 6 bases, and 6 bases stayed unmatched. The CDR3 region has the DNA TGCGCCAGCAGCCGAGACAGGGCGGCTAATTCACCCCTCCACTTT. Its protein product is CASSRDRAANSPLHF.

The V call is TRBV5-1, the J call TRBJ2-7; tentative D call: TRBD2 (5 bases). This CDR3 is built from 16 residues. CDR1 SGHRS and CDR2 YFSETQ come from the germline V gene. V lost 0 bases and J lost 3, with 16 bases in between. The CDR3 protein is CASSLGGSATYYEQYF. CDR3 sequence (DNA): TGCGCCAGCAGCTTGGGGGGTAGCGCGACCTACTACGAGCAGTACTTC.

The chain carries TRBV18 and TRBJ2-1; TRBD1 aligns across 9 bases. J was trimmed by 10 bases and V by 4 bases; bases with no gene match: 5. The CDR3 spans 13 residues. Germline CDR1 and CDR2: KGHSH and LQKENI. CDR3 protein: CASSQQGTGEQFF. In nucleotides, the CDR3 is TGTGCCAGCTCACAACAGGGGACAGGGGAGCAGTTCTTC.

This clone turned up a few times. The chain combines TRBV5-4 with TRBJ2-5; possible D gene TRBD2, 7 bases. The CDR3 sequence is 15 residues long. Per the germline V gene, CDR1 is SGHNT and CDR2 is YYREEE (reference sequence). With 4 bases removed from V and 5 bases from J, the gap between germline ends came to 18 bases. Here the CDR3 DNA reads TGTGCCAGCAGCCAAATGGCGGGGGCTCGGGAGACCCAGTACTTC. Its translation is CASSQMAGARETQYF.

This clone was seen only once. The rearrangement joins TRBV28 to TRBJ2-2; 8 positions match TRBD1. CDR3 size: 15 residues. V was pared by 4 bases and J by 4 bases, with 5 bases of the junction left unmatched. Germline lookup yields CDR1 MDHEN and CDR2 SYDVKM. This chain's CDR3 is CASSSRTGSTGELFF. For the CDR3, the DNA is TGTGCCAGCAGTTCTAGGACAGGGAGCACCGGGGAGCTGTTTTTT. The full variable domain, with the rest looked up from reference TRBV28 and TRBJ2-2, is DVKVTQSSRYLVKRTGEKVFLECVQDMDHENMFWYRQDPGLGLRLIYFSYDVKMKEKGDIPEGYSVSREKKERFSLILESASTNQTSMYLCASSSRTGSTGELFFGEGSRLTVL.

This chain joins TRBV28 and TRBJ2-6; D remains unclear. Germline-derived CDR1 and CDR2 are MDHEN and SYDVKM. The CDR3 runs to 16 residues. With 5 bases removed from V and 0 bases from J, the gap between germline ends came to 11 bases. The CDR3 bases are TGTGCCAGCAGTCGAAGTGAGATCTCTGGGGCCAACGTCCTGACTTTC. This encodes CASSRSEISGANVLTF.

This clone was detected only once. One end of the junction fails to match germline, which may point to a read error. The chain uses TRBV19 and TRBJ2-1, with D possibly matching TRBD1 (5 bases). Germline CDR1 is LNHDA and CDR2 is SQIVND (reference sequence). This CDR3 is 15 amino acids long. The chain's CDR3 is CSSSSRSSGANEQFF. CDR3 DNA: TGTTCCAGTAGTTCCCGGTCCTCTGGGGCTAATGAGCAGTTCTTC. Together with reference TRBV19 and TRBJ2-1, the CDR3 gives the full variable domain: DGGITQSPKYLFRKEGQNVTLSCEQNLNHDAMYWYRQDPGQGLRLIYYSQIVNDFQKGDIAEGYSVSREKKESFPLTVTSAQKNPTAFYLCSSSSRSSGANEQFFGPGTRLTVL.